These 21 T cell receptor beta chains were all obtained from the same sample, sequenced in a study of blood T cell repertoires in COVID-19. Sequencing used immunoSEQ multiplex PCR; TCRdb keeps in-frame clones, though not all of them. The table lists about 270,000 clones, roughly nine tenths of them singletons, with approximately 10% in the top ten. The sequenced material came from peripheral blood. These receptors came from a man aged 35 to 55 with active or convalescent COVID-19.

The rearrangement uses TRBV9 and TRBJ2-5; D ambiguous. V lost 4 bases and J 1 base, leaving 11 bases between the germline ends. Germline values: CDR1 SGDLS, CDR2 YYNGEE. There are 14 residues in the CDR3. CDR3 sequence reads: CASSPSSLQETQYF. CDR3 DNA: TGTGCCAGCAGCCCGAGTAGCCTCCAAGAGACCCAGTACTTC.

The V and J genes are TRBV7-8 and TRBJ2-5, with 7 nucleotides matching TRBD2. The CDR3 totals 14 residues. Germline CDR1 SGHVS, CDR2 FQNEAQ. After removal of 5 bases from V and 2 bases from J, the junction contained 5 bases not matched to a gene. CDR3 loop: CASSRGRVQETQYF. Here the CDR3 DNA reads TGTGCCAGCAGCCGAGGGAGGGTACAAGAGACCCAGTACTTC.

The rearrangement uses TRBV9 and TRBJ2-6, with 10 bases matching TRBD2. V gave up 1 base and J gave up 0 bases; unmatched junction bases: 4. In germline, CDR1 is SGDLS, CDR2 YYNGEE. CDR3 length equals 18 residues. CDR3 DNA sequence: TGTGCCAGCAGCGTACGACTAGCGGGCCTCTCTGGGGCCAACGTCCTGACTTTC. This codes for CASSVRLAGLSGANVLTF.

The rearrangement joins TRBV5-4 to TRBJ1-1; D is possibly TRBD1 (5 bases). With 6 bases removed from V and 3 bases from J, the gap between germline ends came to 15 bases. This CDR3 has 14 residues. The V gene's germline CDR1 is SGHNT and CDR2 YYREEE (reference sequence). CDR3 loop: CASTLGGGYTEAFF. CDR3 DNA sequence: TGTGCCAGCACCCTCGGGGGGGGATACACTGAAGCTTTCTTT.

This sequence joins TRBV6-5 and TRBJ2-7; 7 positions agree with TRBD1. The length of the CDR3 is 14 residues. Germline V lookup: CDR1 MNHEY, CDR2 SVGAGI. After removal of 6 bases from V and 2 bases from J, the junction contained 7 bases not matched to a gene. The CDR3 spells CASSPNRGPYEQYF. The CDR3 bases are TGTGCCAGCAGCCCGAACAGGGGACCCTACGAGCAGTACTTC.

This clone was seen a handful of times. This sequence joins TRBV9 and TRBJ1-4, with D perhaps matching TRBD1 (5 bases). Germline-derived CDR1 and CDR2 are SGDLS and YYNGEE. Trimming took 4 bases from V and 5 from J, leaving 15 bases between them. This CDR3 is built from 15 residues. CDR3 in DNA: TGTGCCAGCAGCCCAAATCCGGGGGGGAATGAAAAACTGTTTTTT. Translating gives CASSPNPGGNEKLFF.

The CDR3 nucleotides read TGTGCCAGCAGCTCGTCCCCACAGCTAGCGGGGGGGAACTCCTACAATGAGCAGTTCTTC. Encoded protein: CASSSSPQLAGGNSYNEQFF. The chain employs TRBV9 and TRBJ2-1; 12 bases align to TRBD2. There are 20 residues in the CDR3. V lost 4 bases and J lost 0; bases outside the gene matches: 14. Germline CDR1 SGDLS, CDR2 YYNGEE.

This rearrangement joins TRBV5-1 to TRBJ2-7; D unclear. From germline, CDR1 is SGHRS and CDR2 YFSETQ. Trimming took off 4 bases at V and 1 base at J, with 9 bases between the two ends. This CDR3 is 13 amino acids long. In DNA form, the CDR3 reads TGCGCCAGCAGCACTGGGCCTTCCTACGAGCAGTACTTC. Translating gives CASSTGPSYEQYF.

The chain couples TRBV7-9 to TRBJ1-1, with D uncertain. V lost 1 base and J lost 8, with 11 bases in between. This CDR3 has 13 amino acids. Looked up from germline, CDR1 is SEHNR and CDR2 is FQNEAQ (reference sequence). The CDR3 DNA follows: TGTGCCAGCAGCTTAGATGGACTTACCGAAGCTTTCTTT. It translates to CASSLDGLTEAFF.

The V gene is TRBV7-9, the J gene TRBJ1-6, with 8 bases fitting TRBD1. The CDR3 length is 14 residues. Unmatched junction bases numbered 4, after V lost 5 bases and J lost 7 bases. Germline CDR1 is SEHNR and CDR2 is FQNEAQ (reference sequence). This CDR3 reads CASSPQGGNSPLHF. DNA for the CDR3: TGTGCCAGCAGCCCACAGGGGGGGAATTCACCCCTCCACTTT.

V and J are TRBV29-1 and TRBJ1-2; 7 bases fit TRBD1. The CDR3 runs 14 residues. J was trimmed by 4 bases and V by 1 base; bases with no gene match: 6. Germline loops: CDR1 SQVTM, CDR2 ANQGSEA. CDR3 in DNA: TGCAGCGTTGAAGCGGAGGGGGCCCTCTATGGCTACACCTTC. It translates to CSVEAEGALYGYTF.

The V gene is TRBV2, the J gene TRBJ1-1; D call uncertain. V lost 1 base, J lost 1 base, and 10 bases lay in between. The germline CDR1 and CDR2 sequences are SNHLY and FYNNEI. The CDR3 extends over 15 amino acids. The CDR3 reads CASSEDTAKNTEAFF. The CDR3 DNA follows: TGTGCCAGCAGTGAAGATACAGCCAAGAACACTGAAGCTTTCTTT.

In its sample, this clone was seen once. The V gene is TRBV28, the J gene TRBJ1-6; 8 nucleotides align to TRBD1. V lost 3 bases to trimming and J lost 9 bases; unmatched junction nucleotides: 4. The germline gives CDR1 MDHEN, CDR2 SYDVKM. CDR3 size: 14 residues. The CDR3 spells CASSLGRGLSPLHF. As DNA, the CDR3 is TGTGCCAGCAGTTTGGGCAGGGGGCTTTCACCCCTCCACTTT.

This chain links TRBV3-1 (or the pseudogene TRBV3-2) with TRBJ1-2; 8 bases align to TRBD1. CDR1 LGHDT and CDR2 YNNKEL come from the germline V gene (reference sequence). The CDR3 has 14 amino acids. The ends lost 2 bases at V and 7 bases at J; junction bases unmatched: 6. The CDR3 nucleotides are TGTGCCAGCAGCCAATCTTCAGGGGGCGGTGGCTACACCTTC. As protein: CASSQSSGGGGYTF.

V gene TRBV7-2 combines with J gene TRBJ2-7; D uncertain. The CDR3 has 13 residues. Per germline, CDR1 SGHTA and CDR2 FQGNSA. V shed 0 bases and J shed 5 bases, with 8 bases lying between them. CDR3 nucleotide sequence: TGTGCCAGCAGCTTAGCAGGCGGCCACGAGCAGTACTTC. Translated: CASSLAGGHEQYF. The full variable domain, rest sourced from reference TRBV7-2 and TRBJ2-7, is GAGVSQSPSNKVTEKGKDVELRCDPISGHTALYWYRQSLGQGLEFLIYFQGNSAPDKSGLPSDRFSAERTGGSVSTLTIQRTQQEDSAVYLCASSLAGGHEQYFGPGTRLTVT.

This chain connects TRBV6-5 to TRBJ2-7; the D gene is possibly TRBD2 (6 bases). Per germline, CDR1 MNHEY and CDR2 SVGAGI. Trimming shortened V by 6 bases and J by 12 bases, and 24 bases separated the two germline ends. The length of the CDR3 is 14 residues. The CDR3, as DNA: TGTGCCAGCAGGCGGGATCCGGGAGAGACCCCTCCGTACTTC. Protein: CASRRDPGETPPYF.

The chain is built from TRBV10-1 and TRBJ1-1; D is possibly TRBD1 (5 bases). Germline CDR1 WNHNN, CDR2 SYGVQD (reference sequence). The V end lost 11 bases, the J end lost 0 bases, and 22 bases lay between the germline ends. The CDR3 is 16 amino acids. The CDR3 DNA sequence: TGCGCCGTCCCGATCTTAGGGGTGGTGGTGAACACTGAAGCTTTCTTT. This translates into CAVPILGVVVNTEAFF.

V is TRBV24-1 and J is TRBJ2-1, with 10 bases identical to TRBD2. The germline V gene has CDR1 KGHDR and CDR2 SFDVKD. Unmatched junction bases numbered 9, after V lost 0 bases and J lost 8 bases. The CDR3 contains 17 residues. The CDR3: CATSDLTSGTDRHEQFF. The CDR3 nucleotides read TGTGCCACCAGTGATTTGACTAGCGGGACTGATCGACATGAGCAGTTCTTC.

The chain joins TRBV11-2 to TRBJ2-7; TRBD1 is a possible D gene (5 bases). The CDR3 length is 15 residues. Germline CDR1 is SGHAT and CDR2 is FQNNGV. The V and J ends lost 4 bases and 2 bases respectively, with 15 bases between them. The DNA of the CDR3 is TGTGCCAGCAGCTCTGTTGGGGCAGGGACCTACGAGCAGTACTTC. Amino acid sequence: CASSSVGAGTYEQYF.

This rearrangement joins TRBV5-1 to TRBJ2-3; D remains ambiguous. The CDR3 consists of 13 residues. Per germline, CDR1 SGHRS and CDR2 YFSETQ. V was cut by 3 bases and J by 4 bases, with 9 bases left in between. The CDR3 DNA is TGCGCCAGCAGCTCCTACGCCCCAGATACGCAGTATTTT. This encodes CASSSYAPDTQYF.

This clone was recorded a few times. J is TRBJ2-1 and V is TRBV10-3; 8 bases fit TRBD2. The CDR3 runs 15 residues. The V gene end was trimmed by 10 bases and the J gene end by 0 bases; junction bases not matched to a gene: 8. In germline, CDR1 is ENHRY, CDR2 SYGVKD. CDR3 sequence: CATTPLADSYNEQFF. For the CDR3, the DNA is TGTGCCACAACACCACTAGCGGACTCCTACAATGAGCAGTTCTTC.